This is a list of T cell receptor beta chains from one sample in a study of blood T cell repertoires in COVID-19. Clones were read by immunoSEQ multiplex PCR, and TCRdb kept only the in-frame ones, dropping some. The sample has about 340,000 clones, approximately 92% seen once; the top ten hold about a fifth. The sample taken for sequencing was PBMCs or T cells enriched from blood (not recorded which). These receptors all come from a woman in her twenties or thirties who had recovered from COVID-19. CDR3s leave out the opening cysteine and the closing phenylalanine or tryptophan.

j_gene | v_gene | CDR3aa
TRBJ1-1 | TRBV28 | ASSLSSSLTEAF
TRBJ1-1 | TRBV18 | ASSPQGEVNTEAF
TRBJ2-5 | TRBV19 | ASTPGPNSRETQY
TRBJ1-2 | TRBV9 | ASSGTGNYGYT
TRBJ1-3 | TRBV28 | ASSPTGGYGNTIY
TRBJ2-7 | TRBV7-2 | ASSLLGINYEQY
TRBJ2-7 | TRBV7-9 | ASSSQGLAGNEQY
TRBJ1-4 | TRBV5-4 | ASSSDIGQGAQKLF
TRBJ2-7 | TRBV18 | ASSPPGGQGRYEQY
TRBJ1-1 | TRBV29-1 | SVRRGLDTEAF
TRBJ2-6 | TRBV2 | ASAGGGRNSGANVLT
TRBJ1-6 | TRBV28 | ASSFRERVSSPLH
TRBJ1-1 | TRBV2 | ASSGTYLNTEAF
TRBJ2-7 | TRBV28 | ASSLTPFYEQY
TRBJ2-1 | TRBV7-3 | ASSLTSGSFGEQF
TRBJ2-1 | TRBV21-1 | ASPIHGEQF
TRBJ2-5 | TRBV28 | ASSLGPGGQETQY
TRBJ2-1 | TRBV29-1 | SVDRLAEVSRYNEQF
TRBJ2-7 | TRBV2 | ASSYGHSYEQY
TRBJ1-1 | TRBV3-1/TRBV3-2 | ASSRRISRDRGAGTEAF
TRBJ2-3 | TRBV28 | ASSLRSGTSGGAGTDTQY
TRBJ2-1 | TRBV5-4 | ASSPASGRNEQF
TRBJ1-5 | TRBV29-1 | SVAGQSDQPQH
TRBJ2-3 | TRBV4-3 | ASSQDRGFSTDTQY
TRBJ2-7 | TRBV27 | ASSWTSGYEQY
TRBJ2-7 | TRBV18 | ASSPGGPSEQY
TRBJ2-7 | TRBV4-2 | ASSQDGQDFSYEQY
TRBJ1-2 | TRBV7-2 | ASSLGGLGYT
TRBJ2-3 | TRBV9 | ASTLGTGASTDTQY
TRBJ2-7 | TRBV7-7 | ASSPDRGRFNEQY
TRBJ1-2 | TRBV5-6 | ASSLGASDYGYT
TRBJ2-4 | TRBV19 | ASTWGQPPRVQY
TRBJ2-1 | TRBV27 | ASSSPTRFRSSYNEQF
TRBJ1-5 | TRBV28 | ASSFSQPQH
TRBJ1-1 | TRBV15 | ATSKGANTEAF